This is a list of T cell receptor beta chains from one sample in a study of cytotoxic CD8 clonotypes in ibrutinib-treated CLL. The repertoire was sequenced with immunoSEQ multiplex PCR; TCRdb's copy has only in-frame clones and lacks some. The profile covers 150,000 or so clones, with approximately 80% appearing a single time and roughly 2% taken by the ten largest. The starting material was PBMCs, obtained after 12 months of ibrutinib treatment. These receptor sequences come from a human donor with chronic lymphocytic leukemia. Each CDR3 is given with its conserved first and last residue. A clone size is listed for some rows: how often the clone was seen (once, few, many), or a class if it is expanded.

V	J	size	CDR3
TRBV28	TRBJ1-3	.	CASSPSTNRGRSSGNTIYF
TRBV19	TRBJ1-2	.	CASSPDRVGYTF
TRBV2	TRBJ2-5	once	CASHQIGGAETQYF
TRBV7-2	TRBJ2-1	once	CASRLGLAGGFDEQFF
TRBV6-4	TRBJ2-7	.	CASSECGGREYF
TRBV2	TRBJ1-4	.	CASSEGQPNEKLFF
TRBV5-1	TRBJ2-1	.	CASSITTSGYNEQFF
TRBV15	TRBJ1-2	.	CATSSFLTGEVDYGYTF
TRBV5-8	TRBJ1-2	.	CASRDPTVTNYGYTF
TRBV6-1	TRBJ1-2	.	CASSEALSQVRGYTF
TRBV7-3	TRBJ2-6	.	CASSSTGGGGANVLTF
TRBV5-8	TRBJ2-3	.	CASSLEPYTDTQYF
TRBV19	TRBJ2-7	.	CASSLRQGRSYEQYF
TRBV9	TRBJ2-2	.	CASSATTSRTGELFF
TRBV27	TRBJ1-1	.	CASSAPSMNTEAFF
TRBV18	TRBJ1-2	.	CASSPRQGGGDDYGYTF
TRBV30	TRBJ2-5	.	CAWSPGKTQYF
TRBV28	TRBJ1-5	few	CASSSGQGLTQPQHF
TRBV18	TRBJ1-4	.	CASSRSVSANEKLFF
TRBV27	TRBJ1-6	few	CASSSGLGNSPLHF
TRBV6-1	TRBJ1-5	.	CASSENIQGGNQPQHF
TRBV7-2	TRBJ1-2	.	CASSLTREYGYTF
TRBV6-6	TRBJ1-4	.	CASSFTGFNEKLFF
TRBV28	TRBJ1-1	.	CASRLDRGTFDTEAFF
TRBV27	TRBJ2-3	.	CASSGRGPRSTDTQYF
TRBV9	TRBJ2-3	.	CASSVLGTTDTQYF
TRBV28	TRBJ2-7	few	CASSLSQIPYEQYF
TRBV6-1	TRBJ1-1	.	CASRQNTEAFF
TRBV28	TRBJ1-2	.	CASSFRGGRGYTF
TRBV18	TRBJ2-1	once	CASSPLAPGLAGVNEQFF
TRBV28	TRBJ2-1	.	CASSSSGTGSPLLYGRRFF
TRBV4-1	TRBJ1-2	.	CASSHTLRDANYGYTF
TRBV7-7	TRBJ2-7	.	CASSFQQGDEQYF
TRBV6-6	TRBJ1-2	once	CASSYTLQGNRGYTF
TRBV28	TRBJ2-1	.	CASSSGTIGSYNEQFF
TRBV2	TRBJ2-3	once	CASRTGTGTDTQYF
TRBV6-1	TRBJ1-2	.	CASSERVRRRQGPGYTF
TRBV5-6	TRBJ1-6	.	CASSFGPGVRDNSPLHF
TRBV2	TRBJ2-7	.	CASRADRGRGGVQYF
TRBV11-2	TRBJ2-1	.	CASSLHGQGVNEQFF
TRBV28	TRBJ1-4	.	CASQKEKLFF
TRBV18	TRBJ2-7	.	CASSPMTPSGRFHSYEQYF
TRBV15	TRBJ2-5	.	CATSGAKQTQYF
TRBV4-3	TRBJ2-2	.	CASSAYPGTGELFF
TRBV5-1	TRBJ1-3	once	CASSPGTPTSGNTIYF
TRBV11-2	TRBJ2-7	.	CASSLGQNPSYEQYF
TRBV19	TRBJ1-4	once	CASRAGPNEKLFF
TRBV7-9	TRBJ2-1	.	CASSPRTSGEQFF
TRBV7-6	TRBJ1-2	.	CASSPRTGYYGYTF
TRBV30	TRBJ1-3	.	CAWSVDLVGSGNTIYF
TRBV2	TRBJ2-1	few	CASRWESSYNEQFF
TRBV13	TRBJ2-3	.	CASSSLYF
TRBV29-1	TRBJ2-5	.	CSVSGGAQETQYF
TRBV7-3	TRBJ2-7	.	CASSKTREYF